Listed below are T cell receptor beta chains from one sample, sequenced in a study of cytomegalovirus exposure and HLA in healthy donors. Only in-frame clones appear in the TCRdb table, and some are missing; sequencing was by immunoSEQ multiplex PCR. The sample shows hundreds of thousands of clones, 70% to 85% of them seen only once. The material sequenced was PBMCs. These receptors were collected from a woman aged 60-75 years in good health and CMV-seropositive. Each CDR3 is given with its conserved first and last residue. A D gene is named only where the DNA matches it firmly. Clone size is stated in some rows and not others, as once, few, many or a class when expanded.

j_gene: TRBJ1-5
v_gene: TRBV7-8
d_gene: -
abundance: -
CDR3aa: CASSQPSGGQHF
CDR3nt: TGTGCCAGCAGCCAACCCTCCGGGGGACAGCATTTT

j_gene: TRBJ1-5
v_gene: TRBV2
d_gene: TRBD1
abundance: -
CDR3aa: CASSERGQWQPQHF
CDR3nt: TGTGCCAGCAGTGAAAGGGGGCAGTGGCAGCCCCAGCATTTT

j_gene: TRBJ2-7
v_gene: TRBV6-5
d_gene: TRBD2
abundance: -
CDR3aa: CASTREPSGTYEQYF
CDR3nt: TGTGCCAGCACCCGGGAGCCTAGCGGGACCTACGAGCAGTACTTC

j_gene: TRBJ1-4
v_gene: TRBV11-2
d_gene: -
abundance: -
CDR3aa: CASSPLNLRDSKLFF
CDR3nt: TGTGCCAGCAGCCCTCTAAATCTACGGGATTCAAAACTGTTTTTT

j_gene: TRBJ2-7
v_gene: TRBV18
d_gene: TRBD2
abundance: -
CDR3aa: CASSLGGGSYEQYF
CDR3nt: TGTGCCAGCTCCCTCGGCGGGGGTTCCTACGAGCAGTACTTC

j_gene: TRBJ2-2
v_gene: TRBV6-6
d_gene: TRBD1
abundance: -
CDR3aa: CASRHDRGPDTGELFF
CDR3nt: TGTGCCAGCAGACACGACAGGGGGCCGGACACCGGGGAGCTGTTTTTT

j_gene: TRBJ2-1
v_gene: TRBV5-1
d_gene: -
abundance: few
CDR3aa: CASSLGGEYNEQFF
CDR3nt: TGCGCCAGCAGCTTAGGGGGGGAGTACAATGAGCAGTTCTTC

j_gene: TRBJ2-3
v_gene: TRBV29-1
d_gene: -
abundance: -
CDR3aa: CSVKGSGDTQYF
CDR3nt: TGCAGCGTTAAAGGTTCGGGAGATACGCAGTATTTT

j_gene: TRBJ1-4
v_gene: TRBV4-1
d_gene: TRBD1
abundance: once
CDR3aa: CASSAGQGASNEKLFF
CDR3nt: TGCGCCAGCAGCGCGGGACAGGGGGCGTCTAATGAAAAACTGTTTTTT

j_gene: TRBJ1-2
v_gene: TRBV10-3
d_gene: -
abundance: -
CDR3aa: CAISESTLRLYGYTF
CDR3nt: TGTGCCATCAGTGAGTCGACTCTACGGCTCTATGGCTACACCTTC

j_gene: TRBJ2-7
v_gene: TRBV25-1
d_gene: TRBD1
abundance: -
CDR3aa: CASSVVQGWNEQYF
CDR3nt: TGTGCCAGCAGTGTGGTACAGGGGTGGAACGAGCAGTACTTC

j_gene: TRBJ1-3
v_gene: TRBV6-5
d_gene: -
abundance: -
CDR3aa: CASSYSQDSGNTIYF
CDR3nt: TGTGCCAGCAGTTACAGTCAGGACTCTGGAAACACCATATATTTT

j_gene: TRBJ2-1
v_gene: TRBV7-2
d_gene: -
abundance: -
CDR3aa: CASSIPYNEQFF
CDR3nt: TGTGCCAGCAGCATTCCTTACAATGAGCAGTTCTTC

j_gene: TRBJ1-3
v_gene: TRBV28
d_gene: TRBD1
abundance: few
CDR3aa: CATIHRGSGNTIYF
CDR3nt: TGTGCCACCATACACAGGGGATCTGGAAACACCATATATTTT

j_gene: TRBJ1-5
v_gene: TRBV2
d_gene: TRBD1
abundance: -
CDR3aa: CASSGTGGAGNQPQHF
CDR3nt: TGTGCCAGCAGTGGTACAGGGGGCGCGGGCAATCAGCCCCAGCATTTT

j_gene: TRBJ1-1
v_gene: TRBV18
d_gene: TRBD1
abundance: -
CDR3aa: CASSTLDRGTEAFF
CDR3nt: TGTGCCAGCTCAACTCTGGACAGGGGCACTGAAGCTTTCTTT

j_gene: TRBJ2-2
v_gene: TRBV6-5
d_gene: -
abundance: -
CDR3aa: CASSLNLRTGELFF
CDR3nt: TGTGCCAGCAGTCTGAACCTACGGACCGGGGAGCTGTTTTTT

j_gene: TRBJ2-7
v_gene: TRBV11-2
d_gene: -
abundance: -
CDR3aa: CASSLAGGVQYF
CDR3nt: TGTGCCAGCAGCTTAGCTGGAGGGGTGCAGTACTTC

j_gene: TRBJ1-2
v_gene: TRBV27
d_gene: TRBD1
abundance: -
CDR3aa: CASSLQDRGQEGYTF
CDR3nt: TGTGCCAGCAGTCTTCAGGACAGGGGGCAGGAGGGCTACACCTTC

j_gene: TRBJ2-7
v_gene: TRBV29-1
d_gene: -
abundance: -
CDR3aa: CSVEEMVAVSSYEQYF
CDR3nt: TGCAGCGTTGAAGAAATGGTAGCGGTTAGCTCCTACGAGCAGTACTTC

j_gene: TRBJ2-3
v_gene: TRBV4-2
d_gene: -
abundance: -
CDR3aa: CASSQVQGGGTDTQYF
CDR3nt: TGTGCCAGCAGCCAAGTTCAAGGGGGGGGCACAGATACGCAGTATTTT

j_gene: TRBJ2-7
v_gene: TRBV28
d_gene: TRBD1
abundance: -
CDR3aa: CASSLGGRGPSEQYF
CDR3nt: TGTGCCAGCAGCTTGGGCGGCAGGGGGCCTAGCGAGCAGTACTTC

j_gene: TRBJ2-5
v_gene: TRBV7-9
d_gene: TRBD1
abundance: -
CDR3aa: CASSTGVRETQYF
CDR3nt: TGTGCCAGCAGTACAGGGGTTAGGGAGACCCAGTACTTC

j_gene: TRBJ2-5
v_gene: TRBV30
d_gene: -
abundance: -
CDR3aa: CAWSVGVQETQYF
CDR3nt: TGTGCCTGGAGTGTCGGGGTACAAGAGACCCAGTACTTC

j_gene: TRBJ2-3
v_gene: TRBV5-1
d_gene: TRBD2
abundance: -
CDR3aa: CASSYSGTSGGGTQYF
CDR3nt: TGCGCCAGCAGCTATTCCGGGACTAGCGGGGGGGGTACGCAGTATTTT

j_gene: TRBJ1-3
v_gene: TRBV5-5
d_gene: -
abundance: few
CDR3aa: CASSFRGDTIYF
CDR3nt: TGTGCCAGCAGCTTCAGGGGAGACACCATATATTTT

j_gene: TRBJ2-2
v_gene: TRBV5-1
d_gene: -
abundance: -
CDR3aa: CASSFSMRTLNTGELFF
CDR3nt: TGCGCCAGCAGCTTTAGTATGCGGACTCTGAACACCGGGGAGCTGTTTTTT

j_gene: TRBJ2-7
v_gene: TRBV5-1
d_gene: TRBD2
abundance: -
CDR3aa: CASSLGGEGNEQYF
CDR3nt: TGCGCCAGCAGCTTGGGAGGGGAGGGGAACGAGCAGTACTTC

j_gene: TRBJ1-2
v_gene: TRBV7-6
d_gene: -
abundance: -
CDR3aa: CASSLERSGGYTF
CDR3nt: TGTGCCAGCAGCTTAGAACGGAGCGGTGGCTACACCTTC